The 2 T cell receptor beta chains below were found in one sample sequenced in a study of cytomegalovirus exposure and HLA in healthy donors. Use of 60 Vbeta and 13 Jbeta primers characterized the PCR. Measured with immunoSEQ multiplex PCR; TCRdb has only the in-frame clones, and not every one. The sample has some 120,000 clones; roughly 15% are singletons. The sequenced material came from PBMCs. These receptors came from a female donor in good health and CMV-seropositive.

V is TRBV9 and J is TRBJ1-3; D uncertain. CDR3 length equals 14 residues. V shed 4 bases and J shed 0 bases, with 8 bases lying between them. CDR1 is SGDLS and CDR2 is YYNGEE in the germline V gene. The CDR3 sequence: CASSPEGSGNTIYF. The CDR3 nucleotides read TGTGCCAGCAGCCCGGAGGGCTCTGGAAACACCATATATTTT.

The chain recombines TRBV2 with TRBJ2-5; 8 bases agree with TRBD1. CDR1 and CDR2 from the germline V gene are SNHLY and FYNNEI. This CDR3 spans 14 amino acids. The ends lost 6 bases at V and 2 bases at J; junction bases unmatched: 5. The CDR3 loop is CASRSRTGQETQYF. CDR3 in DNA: TGTGCCAGCAGGTCCCGGACAGGGCAAGAGACCCAGTACTTC.